Each of the 10 T cell receptor beta chains below was sequenced from the same sample in a study of blood T cell repertoires in COVID-19 (dated by TCRdb to the early 2020s). Receptors were amplified or captured by the immunoSEQ multiplex PCR assay. TCRdb re-hosts the immuneACCESS table, in-frame sequences only. Its copies lack some clones; in the studies checked, an unresolved V gene accounts for under half of them, and the cause for the rest is not known. Here the sample has some 200,000 clones; 86% occur a single time. 3% to 3.5% of the sample rests with the top ten. Sequencing was done on a sample of PBMCs or T cells enriched from blood (not recorded which). These receptors were collected from a woman aged 50 to 60 in a cohort exposed to, infected with or recovered from COVID-19 (not recorded which).

The J gene is TRBJ2-7, the V gene TRBV24-1; tentative D call: TRBD1 (8 bases). V lost 5 bases and J lost 4, with 23 bases in between. The germline gives CDR1 KGHDR, CDR2 SFDVKD. This CDR3 has 17 amino acids. The CDR3: CATSGLTHTGGGYEQYF. Written as DNA, the CDR3 is TGTGCCACCAGTGGCCTCACCCACACAGGGGGGGGTTACGAGCAGTACTTC.

The genes are TRBV19 and TRBJ1-2, with D tentatively TRBD1 (5 bases). This CDR3 contains 13 residues. V gave up 8 bases and J gave up 4 bases, with 14 bases separating them. Germline values: CDR1 LNHDA, CDR2 SQIVND (reference sequence). CDR3 DNA: TGTGCCAGTGAATTCAGGGCGAGCTATGGCTACACCTTC. It encodes CASEFRASYGYTF. The variable domain in full, with the rest retrieved from reference TRBV19 and TRBJ1-2, is DGGITQSPKYLFRKEGQNVTLSCEQNLNHDAMYWYRQDPGQGLRLIYYSQIVNDFQKGDIAEGYSVSREKKESFPLTVTSAQKNPTAFYLCASEFRASYGYTFGSGTRLTVV.

The chain has TRBV11-2 and TRBJ2-6; weak D call: TRBD1 (5 bases). The CDR3 totals 17 residues. V lost 8 bases to trimming and J lost 2 bases, with 19 bases between them. The germline gives CDR1 SGHAT, CDR2 FQNNGV. CDR3 residues: CASCREQGVPGANVLTF. For the CDR3, the DNA is TGTGCCAGCTGCCGTGAGCAGGGCGTTCCTGGGGCCAACGTCCTGACTTTC.

V and J are TRBV2 and TRBJ1-2; a possible D gene is TRBD1 (5 bases). Germline V lookup: CDR1 SNHLY, CDR2 FYNNEI. Trimming stripped 4 bases from V and 2 bases from J, with 8 bases between. There are 13 residues in the CDR3. CDR3 amino acids: CASSVDRNYGYTF. The CDR3 bases are TGTGCCAGCAGTGTAGACAGAAACTATGGCTACACCTTC.

This clone appeared a single time. The chain employs TRBV3-1 (or the pseudogene TRBV3-2) and TRBJ2-7; 7 bases are shared with TRBD1. There are 15 residues in the CDR3. Germline assignment: CDR1 LGHDT and CDR2 YNNKEL (reference sequence). With V trimmed by 4 bases and J by 0 bases, 6 bases remained unmatched. CDR3 sequence reads: CASSLRGRGSYEQYF. CDR3 coding DNA: TGTGCCAGCAGCCTTAGGGGGCGAGGCTCCTACGAGCAGTACTTC.

The chain joins TRBV19 to TRBJ2-2; 8 bases line up with TRBD2. Losses at the gene ends were 3 bases for V and 7 bases for J; bases not matched to a gene: 7. This CDR3 region has 15 residues. The germline V gene has CDR1 LNHDA and CDR2 SQIVND (reference sequence). CDR3 region: CASSIPGGAGGELFF. The DNA for the CDR3 is TGTGCCAGTAGTATCCCGGGAGGGGCCGGCGGGGAGCTGTTTTTT.

The V call is TRBV28, the J call TRBJ2-7; 9 bases map to TRBD1. J lost 2 bases, V lost 1 base, and 6 bases had no gene match. Germline CDR1 and CDR2: MDHEN and SYDVKM. There are 16 residues in the CDR3. The CDR3 DNA reads TGTGCCAGCAGTTTATTTACAGGGGGCGTAACCTACGAGCAGTACTTC. Residues: CASSLFTGGVTYEQYF.

This clone was found once. The CDR3 sequence: CASSGQAELEAFF. The CDR3 bases are TGCGCCAGCAGCGGACAGGCGGAGCTTGAAGCTTTCTTT. V usage is TRBV5-1 and J usage is TRBJ1-1, with 7 bases matching TRBD1. Losses at the gene ends were 4 bases for V and 7 bases for J; bases not matched to a gene: 7. This CDR3 comprises 13 residues. Germline V gene data show CDR1 as SGHRS and CDR2 as YFSETQ.

The rearrangement links TRBV24-1 to TRBJ1-2; 7 nucleotides line up with TRBD1. Germline assignment: CDR1 KGHDR and CDR2 SFDVKD. This CDR3 is built from 13 residues. Trimming cost V 9 bases and J 0 bases; bases outside gene matches: 3. The CDR3 spells CATRDSSNYGYTF. CDR3 DNA sequence: TGTGCCACCCGGGACAGCTCTAACTATGGCTACACCTTC.

The rearrangement joins TRBV4-2 to TRBJ2-2, with 8 bases fitting TRBD1. Germline loops: CDR1 LGHNA, CDR2 YNFKEQ. V dropped 4 bases and J dropped 4; count of bases not matched to a gene: 11. CDR3 size: 17 residues. CDR3: CASSLLFPGTGTGELFF. The CDR3 DNA sequence: TGTGCCAGCAGCCTCCTCTTCCCAGGGACAGGCACCGGGGAGCTGTTTTTT.